What follows are 19 T cell receptor beta chains derived from one specimen sequenced in a study of beta chain features in type 1 diabetes. Overall study results and limits: In all four CD4+ subsets, TCRB CDR3 length was significantly, moderately reduced in type 1 diabetes.

For these TCRs, the target antigens are not known. Every isolated RNA sample was fully reverse transcribed, so sequencing captured expressed TCRB transcripts. Profiled with immunoSEQ multiplex PCR; TCRdb holds only in-frame clones, not every one. The sample has hundreds of thousands of clones, about 14% seen once. Input material: naive CD4+ T cells from blood. The receptors were sampled from a man aged 18 to 29 with type 1 diabetes.

The table lists this clone with a few counts. The chain combines TRBV5-1 with TRBJ1-1; tentatively, D is TRBD1 (5 bases). V shed 0 bases and J shed 6 bases, with 9 bases lying between them. The CDR3 totals 13 residues. Germline lookup yields CDR1 SGHRS and CDR2 YFSETQ. The CDR3 nucleotides are TGCGCCAGCAGCTTGGCAGGGATGTCTGAAGCTTTCTTT. Translated: CASSLAGMSEAFF.

The sample holds a few counts of this clone. This chain links TRBV4-1 with TRBJ2-5, with D tentatively TRBD2 (5 bases). V was trimmed by 4 bases and J by 5 bases, leaving 11 bases between them. The CDR3 consists of 13 residues. Per the germline V gene, CDR1 is MGHRA and CDR2 is YSYEKL. The CDR3: CASSRLERETQYF. The CDR3 DNA follows: TGCGCCAGCAGCCGGTTAGAGCGGGAGACCCAGTACTTC.

The genes are TRBV7-9 and TRBJ1-5; TRBD1 matches 9 bases. CDR3 length equals 15 residues. Germline values: CDR1 SEHNR, CDR2 FQNEAQ (reference sequence). Trimming removed 5 bases from V and 7 bases from J; junction bases left unmatched: 9. The DNA of the CDR3 is TGTGCCAGCAGCCTGGGGGACAGGGAATGGCAGCCCCAGCATTTT. Translation: CASSLGDREWQPQHF.

This clone has more than one count but fewer than ten. CDR3 sequence reads: CASSQGPAGSTSYNEQFF. The DNA for the CDR3 is TGCGCCAGCAGCCAAGGACCCGCAGGTTCTACCTCCTACAATGAGCAGTTCTTC. The chain recombines TRBV4-1 with TRBJ2-1, with no clear D. The germline gives CDR1 MGHRA, CDR2 YSYEKL. Trimming removed 1 base at V and 0 bases at J, with 16 bases between. The CDR3 runs 18 residues.

Only a few counts were recorded for this clone. The V call is TRBV2, the J call TRBJ2-5; the D is unclear. CDR3 size: 13 residues. Trimming took 6 bases from V and 3 from J, leaving 11 bases between them. Germline-derived CDR1 and CDR2 are SNHLY and FYNNEI. This chain's CDR3 is CASSTWAEETQYF. The CDR3 nucleotides are TGTGCCAGCAGCACGTGGGCAGAAGAGACCCAGTACTTC.

The gene calls are TRBV14 and TRBJ1-2; the match to TRBD1 covers 8 bases. CDR3 size: 14 residues. The ends lost 4 bases at V and 8 bases at J; junction bases unmatched: 9. The germline CDR1 and CDR2 sequences are SGHDN and FVKESK. The CDR3 DNA reads TGTGCCAGCAGCCCGACTTGGACAGGGCTGGGCTACACCTTC. Protein product: CASSPTWTGLGYTF.

This clone was counted a few times. The chain carries TRBV30 and TRBJ2-7; tentative D call: TRBD1 (6 bases). In germline, CDR1 is GTSNPN, CDR2 SVGIG (reference sequence). V was shortened by 5 bases and J by 3 bases, with 14 bases between the two germline ends. This CDR3 is built from 13 residues. The CDR3 loop reads CAWRAIGGYEQYF. The CDR3 DNA follows: TGTGCCTGGCGCGCTATAGGGGGCTACGAGCAGTACTTC.

The genes are TRBV7-2 and TRBJ2-5, with 9 bases matching TRBD1. The CDR3 runs to 15 residues. Per the germline V gene, CDR1 is SGHTA and CDR2 is FQGNSA. Trimming at V came to 2 bases and at J to 3 bases, leaving 4 bases not matched to a gene. CDR3 bases: TGTGCCAGCAGCTTAATCGGGGACAGGGAAGAGACCCAGTACTTC. Protein product: CASSLIGDREETQYF.

The genes are TRBV18 and TRBJ2-2; D gene unclear. Trimming took 0 bases from V and 0 from J, leaving 5 bases between them. In germline, CDR1 is KGHSH, CDR2 LQKENI. CDR3 length: 15 residues. CDR3 bases: TGTGCCAGCTCACCACCGACCGCGAACACCGGGGAGCTGTTTTTT. Translated, it gives CASSPPTANTGELFF.

The rearrangement joins TRBV11-2 to TRBJ2-1; D gene uncertain. Trimming shortened V by 9 bases and J by 9 bases, and 27 bases separated the two germline ends. The CDR3 has 16 residues. Germline lookup yields CDR1 SGHAT and CDR2 FQNNGV. The CDR3 DNA sequence: TGTGCCAGTAAGCTAAAGCCGGGCCTAGAAAATGGTGAGCAGTTCTTC. Its translation is CASKLKPGLENGEQFF.

This chain links TRBV7-9 with TRBJ1-5; D possibly corresponds to TRBD1 (5 bases). The CDR3 runs 15 residues. Between the trimmed V and J ends, which lost 5 bases and 3 bases, there was a span of 14 bases. Germline lookup yields CDR1 SEHNR and CDR2 FQNEAQ (reference sequence). The CDR3: CASSLGVRDNQPQHF. CDR3 coding DNA: TGTGCCAGCAGCCTAGGGGTACGGGACAATCAGCCCCAGCATTTT.

Points on this clone: This sample also contains other DNA sequences that code for the same CDR3. The chain has TRBV30 and TRBJ2-3; no definite D call. V shed 0 bases and J shed 3 bases, with 10 bases lying between them. The CDR3 covers 14 residues. Germline values: CDR1 GTSNPN, CDR2 SVGIG (reference sequence). The CDR3 DNA reads TGTGCCTGGAGTGTAATGCGGTCTACAGATACGCAGTATTTT. It yields the protein CAWSVMRSTDTQYF. The whole variable domain, filled in from reference TRBV30 and TRBJ2-3, reads SQTIHQWPATLVQPVGSPLSLECTVEGTSNPNLYWYRQAAGRGLQLLFYSVGIGQISSEVPQNLSASRPQDRQFILSSKKLLLSDSGFYLCAWSVMRSTDTQYFGPGTRLTVL.

This clone came up a few times. The chain carries TRBV19 and TRBJ2-7, with D unresolved. With 10 bases removed from V and 3 bases from J, the gap between germline ends came to 16 bases. CDR3 length: 13 amino acids. CDR1 is LNHDA and CDR2 is SQIVND in the germline V gene (reference sequence). CDR3 residues: CATRAGVRYEQYF. DNA of the CDR3: TGTGCCACTCGTGCCGGAGTCCGCTACGAGCAGTACTTC. Based on the CDR3 plus reference TRBV19 and TRBJ2-7, the full variable domain is DGGITQSPKYLFRKEGQNVTLSCEQNLNHDAMYWYRQDPGQGLRLIYYSQIVNDFQKGDIAEGYSVSREKKESFPLTVTSAQKNPTAFYLCATRAGVRYEQYFGPGTRLTVT.

There are a few counts of this clone. The chain links TRBV11-3 to TRBJ2-1; TRBD2 agrees at 7 bases. Looked up from germline, CDR1 is SGHNT and CDR2 is YENEEA. The ends lost 5 bases at V and 2 bases at J; junction bases unmatched: 9. The CDR3 contains 16 residues. DNA of the CDR3: TGTGCCAGCAGCCGTTCCCTAGCGGCAACCTACAATGAGCAGTTCTTC. Residues: CASSRSLAATYNEQFF.

This clone was observed a handful of times. This chain joins TRBV6-5 and TRBJ2-1; TRBD2 aligns across 7 bases. Unmatched junction bases numbered 8, after V lost 6 bases and J lost 3 bases. The CDR3 extends over 15 amino acids. Germline V gene lookup returns CDR1 MNHEY and CDR2 SVGAGI. Here the CDR3 reads CASSGRGVNYNEQFF. DNA for the CDR3: TGTGCCAGCAGCGGTCGGGGGGTCAACTACAATGAGCAGTTCTTC.

The chain combines TRBV5-6 with TRBJ1-5, with a weak D call TRBD1 (5 bases). The CDR3 is 14 amino acids. The V end was cut by 4 bases, the J end by 5 bases, with 13 bases between. Germline CDR1 reads SGHDT; CDR2 reads YYEEEE. CDR3 nucleotide sequence: TGTGCCAGCAGCCCGGGGGGAGCTGATCAGCCCCAGCATTTT. This translates into CASSPGGADQPQHF.

The chain uses TRBV2 and TRBJ2-2; D gene ambiguous. The germline CDR1 and CDR2 sequences are SNHLY and FYNNEI. The CDR3 sequence is 11 residues long. V lost 11 bases to trimming and J lost 6 bases, with 10 bases between them. The CDR3 loop reads CASRLPGELFF. CDR3 in DNA: TGTGCCTCCCGACTCCCCGGGGAGCTGTTTTTT.

The chain carries TRBV2 and TRBJ1-2, with D possibly matching TRBD1 (5 bases). CDR1 SNHLY and CDR2 FYNNEI come from the germline V gene. This CDR3 has 13 residues. The germline V and J ends were trimmed by 8 bases and 4 bases, with 14 bases remaining between them. CDR3 sequence (DNA): TGTGCCAGCGGGGCAGAGAACCCCTATGGCTACACCTTC. It specifies CASGAENPYGYTF.

This clone occurred a few times. V gene TRBV9 combines with J gene TRBJ2-5; D call uncertain. The DNA end is a closer match to TRBJ2-7, so the J assignment may be wrong. CDR3 length: 15 amino acids. Germline CDR1 SGDLS, CDR2 YYNGEE. CDR3 bases: TGTGCCAGCAGCATTGGGTCGGGCTCGAGAGGCGAGCAGTACTTC. This gives the protein CASSIGSGSRGEQYF.